Below are 31 T cell receptor beta chains sequenced from a single sample in a study of shared clonotypes between healthy human individuals. This table comes from immunoSEQ multiplex PCR, and its TCRdb copy is limited to in-frame clones, with some not included. This sample has about 660,000 clones, with about 74% found just once. Sequenced sample: memory CD4+ T cells sorted from blood. Subset described: CD45RA-negative fraction. The receptors originated from a woman aged 25 to 39 in good health.

On this clone: Within the sample, other DNA sequences also encode this same CDR3. The CDR3 DNA sequence: TGTGCCAGCAGCTTCAGCTCTGGGGCCAACGTCCTGACTTTC. It yields the protein CASSFSSGANVLTF. The V call is TRBV6-4, the J call TRBJ2-6, with D hard to call. Between the trimmed V and J ends, which lost 6 bases and 0 bases, there was a span of 6 bases. The germline CDR1 and CDR2 sequences are MRHNA and SNTAGT. The CDR3 contains 14 residues.

The chain couples TRBV18 to TRBJ2-7; perhaps TRBD2 as D (6 bases). The V and J ends lost 5 bases and 5 bases respectively, with 13 bases between them. CDR3 length: 13 amino acids. In germline, CDR1 is KGHSH, CDR2 LQKENI. The CDR3 nucleotides are TGTGCCAGCTCAACGGGGGACTTAGACGAGCAGTACTTC. Translating gives CASSTGDLDEQYF.

The chain has TRBV13 and TRBJ2-7; no firm D call. Per the germline V gene, CDR1 is PRHDT and CDR2 is FYEKMQ (reference sequence). V was cut by 0 bases and J by 2 bases, with 8 bases left in between. This CDR3 is built from 14 residues. This CDR3 reads CASSLGLPTYEQYF. The CDR3 bases are TGTGCCAGCAGCTTAGGACTACCAACCTACGAGCAGTACTTC.

The chain has TRBV28 and TRBJ1-1, with D perhaps matching TRBD1 (5 bases). V dropped 1 base and J dropped 0 bases, with 9 bases sitting between them. The germline V gene encodes CDR1 MDHEN and CDR2 SYDVKM. The CDR3 is 15 residues long. CDR3 sequence (DNA): TGTGCCAGCAGTTTATTTGGGGGTCTGAACACTGAAGCTTTCTTT. Translation gives CASSLFGGLNTEAFF.

The rearrangement uses TRBV4-2 and TRBJ1-2; D unclear. V shed 4 bases and J shed 7 bases, with 13 bases lying between them. The germline CDR1 and CDR2 sequences are LGHNA and YNFKEQ. The CDR3 is 13 residues long. The CDR3 region is CASSPQVGGGYTF. CDR3 nucleotide sequence: TGTGCCAGCAGCCCTCAGGTAGGAGGTGGCTACACCTTC.

V usage is TRBV9 and J usage is TRBJ2-3; perhaps TRBD1 as D (5 bases). Per germline, CDR1 SGDLS and CDR2 YYNGEE. V lost 0 bases and J 4 bases, leaving 12 bases between the germline ends. The CDR3 runs to 15 residues. The DNA of the CDR3 is TGTGCCAGCAGCGTAGGGGCCCTGGGGCCAGATACGCAGTATTTT. The encoded protein is CASSVGALGPDTQYF.

The chain joins TRBV5-6 to TRBJ2-2, with D perhaps TRBD1 (7 bases). The CDR3 length is 16 residues. Germline loops: CDR1 SGHDT, CDR2 YYEEEE. With 4 bases removed from V and 3 bases from J, the gap between germline ends came to 16 bases. CDR3 region: CASSQIQGGYTGELFF. The DNA of the CDR3 is TGTGCCAGCAGCCAGATCCAGGGGGGCTACACCGGGGAGCTGTTTTTT.

The CDR3 loop is CASSSSGRALNEQFF. The CDR3 nucleotides are TGTGCCAGCAGTTCCAGCGGGAGGGCCCTCAATGAGCAGTTCTTC. The chain joins TRBV28 to TRBJ2-1; 10 bases match TRBD2. Germline values: CDR1 MDHEN, CDR2 SYDVKM. Germline trimming cut 4 bases from V and 6 bases from J; bases unmatched to any gene: 6. This CDR3 comprises 15 residues.

The V and J genes are TRBV30 and TRBJ2-2; no reliable D call. The CDR3 runs 13 residues. Germline values: CDR1 GTSNPN, CDR2 SVGIG (reference sequence). V lost 0 bases to trimming and J lost 5 bases, with 7 bases between them. Written as DNA, the CDR3 is TGTGCCTGGAGTGTACAACCAACCGGGGAGCTGTTTTTT. Translation gives CAWSVQPTGELFF.

This rearrangement joins TRBV7-2 to TRBJ1-5; the D is unclear. The length of the CDR3 is 15 residues. Between the trimmed V and J ends, which lost 2 bases and 0 bases, there was a span of 8 bases. Germline lookup yields CDR1 SGHTA and CDR2 FQGNSA. CDR3 DNA: TGTGCCAGCAGCTTATTCAAGAATAGCAATCAGCCCCAGCATTTT. Translated: CASSLFKNSNQPQHF.

This sequence joins TRBV6-5 and TRBJ1-1; 7 bases align to TRBD1. Germline lookup yields CDR1 MNHEY and CDR2 SVGAGI. V lost 5 bases and J lost 9; bases outside the gene matches: 9. The CDR3 has 13 amino acids. CDR3 sequence (DNA): TGTGCCAGCAGTCCTAGGGGGCTCCGCCAAGCTTTCTTT. Protein: CASSPRGLRQAFF.

The rearrangement uses TRBV6-1 and TRBJ2-3, with 9 bases lining up with TRBD2. CDR3 length equals 16 residues. V shed 4 bases and J 6 bases; nucleotides not matched to a gene: 11. Germline assignment: CDR1 MNHNS and CDR2 SASEGT. The CDR3 sequence: CASSGQAGLALDTQYF. CDR3 coding DNA: TGTGCCAGCAGTGGACAGGCGGGACTAGCATTGGATACGCAGTATTTT.

This clone has only a few counts. The V and J genes are TRBV6-1 and TRBJ1-1, with unresolved D. The germline V gene encodes CDR1 MNHNS and CDR2 SASEGT. The CDR3 extends over 12 amino acids. V was trimmed by 5 bases and J by 10 bases, leaving 14 bases between them. DNA of the CDR3: TGTGCCAGCAGTACTGAAGGGTTTGTAGCTTTCTTT. It translates to CASSTEGFVAFF.

This clone was detected only a few times. The chain recombines TRBV4-1 with TRBJ2-7; D gene unclear. V was trimmed by 4 bases and J by 0 bases, leaving 13 bases between them. The CDR3 consists of 15 residues. Germline-derived CDR1 and CDR2 are MGHRA and YSYEKL. CDR3 bases: TGCGCCAGCAGCCTAGCCCTTCTAAGCTCCTACGAGCAGTACTTC. This translates into CASSLALLSSYEQYF.

The chain employs TRBV19 and TRBJ1-1; D perhaps matches TRBD1 (5 bases). V shed 1 base and J shed 0 bases, with 9 bases lying between them. Germline lookup yields CDR1 LNHDA and CDR2 SQIVND (reference sequence). The CDR3 has 15 amino acids. The CDR3 DNA follows: TGTGCCAGTAGTATAGGTGGACACTTGAACACTGAAGCTTTCTTT. This sequence encodes CASSIGGHLNTEAFF. Full variable domain (outside the CDR3, taken from reference TRBV19 and TRBJ1-1): DGGITQSPKYLFRKEGQNVTLSCEQNLNHDAMYWYRQDPGQGLRLIYYSQIVNDFQKGDIAEGYSVSREKKESFPLTVTSAQKNPTAFYLCASSIGGHLNTEAFFGQGTRLTVV.

In its sample, this clone was seen once. The rearrangement joins TRBV13 to TRBJ2-7; no reliable D call. The V gene's germline CDR1 is PRHDT and CDR2 FYEKMQ (reference sequence). Trimming removed 1 base from V and 7 bases from J, with 8 bases in between. CDR3 length equals 12 residues. The CDR3 DNA reads TGTGCCAGCAGCTTAGCCCTCTGGGAGCAGTACTTC. This codes for CASSLALWEQYF.

The CDR3 loop is CASSLEGQGEQYF. In nucleotides, the CDR3 is TGTGCCAGCAGTCTGGAGGGCCAAGGAGAGCAGTACTTC. The gene calls are TRBV2 and TRBJ2-7, with a weak D call TRBD2 (6 bases). Germline V gene lookup returns CDR1 SNHLY and CDR2 FYNNEI. The CDR3 consists of 13 residues. With 5 bases removed from V and 7 bases from J, the gap between germline ends came to 15 bases.

The CDR3 reads CASSAGSGEKLFF. The CDR3 DNA reads TGTGCCAGTAGCGCAGGGAGTGGAGAAAAACTGTTTTTT. The rearrangement joins TRBV19 to TRBJ1-4; D might be TRBD1 (5 bases). The CDR3 runs 13 residues. The germline gives CDR1 LNHDA, CDR2 SQIVND (reference sequence). Trimming took 6 bases from V and 8 from J, leaving 13 bases between them.

The chain recombines TRBV19 with TRBJ1-5, with D uncertain. Germline CDR1 reads LNHDA; CDR2 reads SQIVND (reference sequence). There are 15 residues in the CDR3. Trimming cost V 2 bases and J 0 bases, with 8 bases left between them. CDR3 amino acids: CASSIKFISNQPQHF. Written as DNA, the CDR3 is TGTGCCAGTAGTATAAAGTTCATTAGCAATCAGCCCCAGCATTTT.

The rearrangement links TRBV11-1 to TRBJ2-7; 8 bases line up with TRBD2. V dropped 5 bases and J dropped 2; count of bases not matched to a gene: 11. This CDR3 is built from 16 residues. In germline, CDR1 is SGHAT, CDR2 FQDESV (reference sequence). CDR3 sequence reads: CASSPMKREYPYEQYF. CDR3 coding DNA: TGTGCCAGCAGCCCTATGAAGCGGGAGTATCCCTACGAGCAGTACTTC.

This clone occurred a few times. V is TRBV28 and J is TRBJ2-1; D is perhaps TRBD1 (6 bases). The CDR3 runs 16 residues. Germline values: CDR1 MDHEN, CDR2 SYDVKM. The V and J ends lost 8 bases and 2 bases respectively, with 19 bases between them. CDR3 residues: CASAHYQGQAYNEQFF. The CDR3 DNA reads as TGTGCCAGCGCACATTATCAGGGGCAAGCCTACAATGAGCAGTTCTTC.

This clone appeared a few times. Other DNA sequences in the same sample also yield this CDR3. The chain links TRBV5-6 to TRBJ2-5; D remains ambiguous. Trimming removed 1 base from V and 2 bases from J, with 0 bases in between. The CDR3 is made up of 11 amino acids. Germline assignment: CDR1 SGHDT and CDR2 YYEEEE. The CDR3 protein is CASSLQETQYF. CDR3 DNA: TGTGCCAGCAGCTTGCAAGAGACCCAGTACTTC.

The J gene is TRBJ2-7, the V gene TRBV7-9, with D uncertain. Germline V gene data show CDR1 as SEHNR and CDR2 as FQNEAQ (reference sequence). This CDR3 spans 14 amino acids. Trimming left V 5 bases short and J 3 bases short, with 14 bases between. The CDR3 loop reads CASSPSFALYEQYF. CDR3 nucleotides: TGTGCCAGCAGCCCCTCCTTCGCTCTCTACGAGCAGTACTTC.

This clone was recorded once. The V gene is TRBV28, the J gene TRBJ1-2, with 9 positions matching TRBD1. Germline V gives CDR1 MDHEN, CDR2 SYDVKM. Trimming at V came to 5 bases and at J to 5 bases, leaving 15 bases not matched to a gene. CDR3 length equals 17 residues. Written as DNA, the CDR3 is TGTGCCAGCAGTGGTATACGTAAGGGACAGGGTGAATATGGCTACACCTTC. It encodes CASSGIRKGQGEYGYTF.

This clone was counted a few times. The chain employs TRBV2 and TRBJ2-1, with TRBD1 matching 9 bases. Germline V gives CDR1 SNHLY, CDR2 FYNNEI. The CDR3 spans 13 residues. V dropped 6 bases and J dropped 10; count of bases not matched to a gene: 7. The CDR3, as DNA: TGTGCCAGCAGGCTGGACAGGGGCAACGAGCAGTTCTTC. Its translation: CASRLDRGNEQFF.

The V gene is TRBV9, the J gene TRBJ2-5; a possible D gene is TRBD1 (6 bases). Looked up from germline, CDR1 is SGDLS and CDR2 is YYNGEE. The CDR3 loop spans 16 amino acids. Between the trimmed V and J ends, which lost 4 bases and 0 bases, there was a span of 16 bases. DNA for the CDR3: TGTGCCAGCAGCTCAGTATCCGGGACACACCAAGAGACCCAGTACTTC. Protein product: CASSSVSGTHQETQYF.

The chain is built from TRBV5-1 and TRBJ1-1; 11 bases agree with TRBD1. From germline, CDR1 is SGHRS and CDR2 YFSETQ. V shed 4 bases, J shed 5 bases, and the junction held 13 bases outside the gene matches. This CDR3 is built from 17 residues. CDR3 amino acids: CASSDWTGGVVGTEAFF. CDR3 DNA: TGCGCCAGCAGCGACTGGACAGGGGGCGTAGTGGGAACTGAAGCTTTCTTT.

V and J are TRBV14 and TRBJ1-4; D gene unclear. CDR3 length: 12 residues. The germline gives CDR1 SGHDN, CDR2 FVKESK. V was clipped by 6 bases and J by 10 bases, with 12 bases between them. The CDR3 sequence: CASSRPWIKLFF. DNA for the CDR3: TGTGCCAGCAGTCGTCCGTGGATAAAACTGTTTTTT.

This clone was seen ten or more times. A read error may account for a junction end that differs from germline. The V gene is TRBV7-2, the J gene TRBJ2-7, with D perhaps matching TRBD2 (5 bases). From germline, CDR1 is SGHTA and CDR2 FQGNSA. CDR3 size: 15 residues. The CDR3 DNA reads TGTGCCAGCAGCCTAGCTGGGGTCCCTAACTACGAGCAGTACTTC. Translation: CASSLAGVPNYEQYF.

The rearrangement joins TRBV6-6 to TRBJ2-1, with 10 bases fitting TRBD2. The CDR3 totals 15 residues. J gave up 6 bases and V 11 bases, and 13 bases lay outside the gene matches. Germline lookup yields CDR1 MNHNY and CDR2 SVGAGI (reference sequence). In nucleotides, the CDR3 is TGTGCCGCTTTCCGTAGCGGGAGGCCCCCCAATGAGCAGTTCTTC. It codes for CAAFRSGRPPNEQFF.

The V call is TRBV4-2, the J call TRBJ2-2, with 10 bases lining up with TRBD2. The CDR3 has 19 residues. Trimming removed 4 bases from V and 4 bases from J; junction bases left unmatched: 15. Germline values: CDR1 LGHNA, CDR2 YNFKEQ. DNA for the CDR3: TGTGCCAGCAGCCCCAAAGGGGGCATAGCGGGAGGTATCACCGGGGAGCTGTTTTTT. Protein product: CASSPKGGIAGGITGELFF.